The source of this TCR beta chain is a study of beta chain features in type 1 diabetes. Study-level information: Patient and healthy donor groups were alike in age, gender and cell yields.

Cells sorted by CD45RO/CCR7/CD25/CD127/CD95/CD27 comprised CD4+ naive, central memory, regulatory and stem cell-like memory cells. Sequencing targeted expressed TCRB transcripts, as all isolated RNA had been reverse transcribed. Assay used: immunoSEQ multiplex PCR; TCRdb lists only in-frame clones, some missing. The sample lists fewer than 450,000 clones, roughly 14% occurring once. General study results and limits: Within each of all four CD4+ subsets, Type 1 diabetes patients had TCRB CDR3s that were moderately but significantly shorter. PCR might favor shorter templates, but any such skew would affect patients and controls equally.

Only a few counts were recorded for this clone. Its antigen is undetermined. Per germline, CDR1 SGHNT and CDR2 YYREEE (reference sequence). The CDR3 is made up of 15 amino acids. Losses at the gene ends were 4 bases for V and 6 bases for J; bases not matched to a gene: 8. The sample taken for sequencing was naive CD4+ T cells from blood. The sequence was obtained from a woman between 18 and 29 years old with type 1 diabetes. The chain is built from TRBV5-4 and TRBJ2-2; 8 nucleotides match TRBD2. The CDR3 DNA reads TGTGCCAGCAGCCCCAGCGGGAGTGGCGCCGGGGAGCTGTTTTTT. Translated: CASSPSGSGAGELFF.